The rows below give T cell receptor beta chains drawn from one sample of a study of CDR3 diversity in severe acne. TCRdb reprocessed the PCR reads via MiXCR and lists one record per CDR3 protein. The data show about 98,000 distinct CDR3 sequences, about half seen once. Sequencing used blood. These receptors were collected from a male donor with acne. Both conserved end residues are part of each CDR3. The order of the fields is clone size, V gene, J gene, D gene, CDR3 DNA, CDR3 protein. The D gene is left open where the match is weak. Only part of the rows carry a size: once, few, many, or a class if the clone is expanded.

NA,TRBV19,TRBJ1-5,NA,TGTGCCAGTAGTACCGGGACGGGGGCCAATCAGCCCCAGCATTTT,CASSTGTGANQPQHF
many,TRBV10-1,TRBJ2-5,TRBD1,TGCGCCAGCAGTGACCCCGGACAGGGTGGGACCCAGTACTTC,CASSDPGQGGTQYF
many,TRBV7-2,TRBJ2-3,NA,TGTGCCAGCAGCCGACACAAAACAGATACGCAGTATTTT,CASSRHKTDTQYF
NA,TRBV7-2,TRBJ1-4,NA,TGTGCCAGCAGCTTATACCGAAATGAAAAACTGTTTTTT,CASSLYRNEKLFF
few,TRBV4-2,TRBJ2-3,NA,TGTGCCAGCAGCCAAGAAATCCCCCAAACAGATACGCAGTATTTT,CASSQEIPQTDTQYF
many,TRBV19,TRBJ2-2,TRBD1,TGTGCCAGTAGTACCGGGACAGGGGGCGGGGAGCTGTTTTTT,CASSTGTGGGELFF
NA,TRBV10-3,TRBJ1-1,NA,TGTGCCACGTCAGGGGTAGGCACTGAAGCTTTCTTT,CATSGVGTEAFF
NA,TRBV6-2/TRBV6-3,TRBJ1-5,TRBD1,TGTGCCAGCAGTTACTCTATACAGGGGCGGCCCCAGCATTTT,CASSYSIQGRPQHF
once,TRBV19,TRBJ1-6,NA,TGTGCCAGTAGTCAGCAGGCTTCACCCCTCCACTTT,CASSQQASPLHF
NA,TRBV20-1,TRBJ2-2,TRBD2,TGCAGTGCTAGAGATCAGAGGACTAGTGGCGGGGAGCTGTTTTTT,CSARDQRTSGGELFF
many,TRBV20-1,TRBJ2-7,NA,TGCAGTGCTGAGAGCGGGCTAGTTCGCGAGCAGTACTTC,CSAESGLVREQYF
NA,TRBV19,TRBJ1-4,TRBD1,TGTGCCAGTAGCACAGGGGTGACTAATGAAAAACTGTTTTTT,CASSTGVTNEKLFF
NA,TRBV7-8,TRBJ2-7,NA,TGTGCCAGCAGACAGGAGGGCCCCGAGCAGTACTTC,CASRQEGPEQYF
few,TRBV20-1,TRBJ2-7,NA,TGCAGTGCTACTCGGGCAGGGAGCGAGCAGTACTTC,CSATRAGSEQYF
once,TRBV6-5,TRBJ2-7,TRBD2,TGTGCCAGCAGGGGGACTAGCGGGAGGTACGAGCAGTACTTC,CASRGTSGRYEQYF
NA,TRBV7-9,TRBJ2-7,NA,TGTGCCAGCAGCACGGACGGCTACGAGCAGTACTTC,CASSTDGYEQYF
NA,TRBV20-1,TRBJ2-7,NA,TGCAGTGCTAGTGACGCTTGGGGTGGGTACGAGCAGTACTTC,CSASDAWGGYEQYF
NA,TRBV2,TRBJ2-1,TRBD1,TGTGCCAGCAGTGAAAGGGGGCCAAGAGAGCAGTTCTTC,CASSERGPREQFF
once,TRBV7-4,TRBJ1-6,TRBD1,TGTGCCAGCAGCTTGGACAGGGGCTATAATTCACCCCTCCACTTT,CASSLDRGYNSPLHF
few,TRBV10-3,TRBJ1-1,NA,TGTGCCATCAGTGAGTTGAAGGACACTGAAGCTTTCTTT,CAISELKDTEAFF
many,TRBV20-1,TRBJ2-3,NA,TGCAGTGCTAGGCCTTACACAGATACGCAGTATTTT,CSARPYTDTQYF
many,TRBV4-1,TRBJ2-5,NA,TGCGCCAGCAGCCAAGAACGGGAAGAGACCCAGTACTTC,CASSQEREETQYF
few,TRBV7-3,TRBJ1-4,NA,TGTGCCAGCAGCCCAGCCCCCGGCCCAACTAATGAAAAACTGTTTTTT,CASSPAPGPTNEKLFF
NA,TRBV25-1,TRBJ1-5,NA,TGTGCCAGCAGTGAGAACGTCAGACGGGACACGATTAGCAATCAGCCCCAGCATTTT,CASSENVRRDTISNQPQHF
NA,TRBV7-2,TRBJ2-5,TRBD2,TGTGCCAGCAGCCGACTAGCGTCCCAAGAGACCCAGTACTTC,CASSRLASQETQYF
NA,TRBV29-1,TRBJ1-2,NA,TGCAGCGTTGAGCAGACATATGGCTACACCTTC,CSVEQTYGYTF
NA,TRBV25-1,TRBJ2-5,TRBD1,TGTGCCAGCAGTGCCCCAGGGGGCGGAGAGACCCAGTACTTC,CASSAPGGGETQYF
NA,TRBV11-1,TRBJ2-5,TRBD2,TGTGCCAGCAGCCCGGGTGGACTAGCGGGAGTCGAGACCCAGTACTTC,CASSPGGLAGVETQYF
many,TRBV20-1,TRBJ2-7,NA,TGCAGTGCCAGAGGGATTAGCGGCCACGAGCAGTACTTC,CSARGISGHEQYF
few,TRBV6-5,TRBJ1-2,NA,TGTGCCAGCTCCTTCGGGGGGCGGACAGAGCAGCGCTATGGCTACACCTTC,CASSFGGRTEQRYGYTF
once,TRBV29-1,TRBJ1-1,TRBD1,TGCAGCGTTGAGAGGACAGGGGACGCTTTCTTT,CSVERTGDAFF
NA,TRBV7-2,TRBJ2-5,NA,TGTGCCAGCAGCTTAGTTGGCGGGCGGGATCGGGAGACCCAGTACTTC,CASSLVGGRDRETQYF
once,TRBV2,TRBJ1-1,NA,TGTGCCAGCCTAATCAATTCGGGACGGAAGAACACTGAAGCTTTCTTT,CASLINSGRKNTEAFF
NA,TRBV29-1,TRBJ1-1,NA,TGCGGCGTTACCTGGATAGGGGGTTTTTCGGACACTGAAGCTTTCTTT,CGVTWIGGFSDTEAFF
NA,TRBV10-3,TRBJ2-7,NA,TGTGCCATCAGTGACAACCTAACCGGTGATGCATACTCCTACGAGCAGTACTTC,CAISDNLTGDAYSYEQYF
many,TRBV19,TRBJ1-5,NA,TGTGCCAGTAGTCATCCAACAGGGAGTGGGCCCCAGCATTTT,CASSHPTGSGPQHF
few,TRBV25-1,TRBJ1-1,NA,TGTGCCAGCAGTGAGGGACTCCCCGGGTACACTGAAGCTTTCTTT,CASSEGLPGYTEAFF
medium-sized,TRBV10-1,TRBJ1-2,TRBD1,TGCGCCAGCAGAACCGGGACAGCTAACTATGGCTACACCTTC,CASRTGTANYGYTF
many,TRBV5-8,TRBJ2-5,NA,TGTGCCAGCAGCTTATTGTTCGTAGCGCAAGAGACCCAGTACTTC,CASSLLFVAQETQYF
many,TRBV11-2,TRBJ1-5,NA,TGTGCCAGCAGCTTCGGAGACAGGTATCAGCCCCAGCATTTT,CASSFGDRYQPQHF
NA,TRBV7-3,TRBJ2-7,TRBD2,TGTGCCAGCAGCTTAGGGCTAGCGGGAAACCACGAGCAGTACTTC,CASSLGLAGNHEQYF
NA,TRBV7-9,TRBJ2-7,NA,TGTGCCAGCAGCCAGTCGGAGATCTACGAGCAGTACTTC,CASSQSEIYEQYF
few,TRBV18,TRBJ2-2,TRBD2,TGTGCCAGCCGGGGGGAACGTTCGAACACCGGGGAGCTGTTTTTT,CASRGERSNTGELFF
few,TRBV28,TRBJ2-7,NA,TGTGCCAGCAGTTTTCCTACTTACCGACATGTAAGCTCCTACGAGCAGTACTTC,CASSFPTYRHVSSYEQYF
NA,TRBV29-1,TRBJ1-1,NA,TGCAGCGTTGGCCCCGGGCCAACTGAAGCTTTCTTT,CSVGPGPTEAFF
NA,TRBV29-1,TRBJ2-7,NA,TGCAGCGTTGTGGCCTATAGCTCCTACGAGCAGTACTTC,CSVVAYSSYEQYF